One sample yielded the 14 T cell receptor beta chains listed below, sequenced in a study of spatial heterogeneity in lung cancer. Via MiXCR, TCRdb re-called the 5' RACE reads, giving one row per CDR3 protein. The sample lists tens of thousands of distinct CDR3 sequences, approximately 19% occurring once. Time point meaning: blood at routine non-recurrence follow-up after resection. This material consisted of PBMCs, taken at follow-up. The receptors were gathered from a male donor with early-stage non-small cell lung cancer.

This clonotype has a count of ten or more. V and J are TRBV4-3 and TRBJ1-2; D perhaps matches TRBD1 (6 bases). The CDR3 runs to 16 residues. V was clipped by 0 bases and J by 7 bases, with 18 bases between them. Germline V gives CDR1 LGHNA, CDR2 YSLEER. The CDR3 region is CASSQDPLGRGIGYTF. The CDR3 DNA follows: TGCGCCAGCAGCCAAGATCCCCTAGGCAGGGGAATTGGCTACACCTTC.

This clonotype was seen a handful of times. V is TRBV7-2 and J is TRBJ2-1; TRBD2 matches at 8 bases. Unmatched junction bases numbered 11, after V lost 5 bases and J lost 8 bases. Germline assignment: CDR1 SGHTA and CDR2 FQGNSA. The CDR3 extends over 15 amino acids. CDR3 loop: CASSPGGTRVDEQFF. For the CDR3, the DNA is TGTGCCAGCAGCCCAGGTGGGACTAGGGTCGATGAGCAGTTCTTC. The whole variable domain, filled in from reference TRBV7-2 and TRBJ2-1, reads GAGVSQSPSNKVTEKGKDVELRCDPISGHTALYWYRQSLGQGLEFLIYFQGNSAPDKSGLPSDRFSAERTGGSVSTLTIQRTQQEDSAVYLCASSPGGTRVDEQFFGPGTRLTVL.

The rearrangement uses TRBV4-1 and TRBJ1-5; possible D gene TRBD1, 5 bases. CDR1 and CDR2 from the germline V gene are MGHRA and YSYEKL. The V gene lost 0 bases and the J gene lost 11 bases, with 17 bases spanning the gap. The CDR3 sequence is 15 residues long. The CDR3 region has the DNA TGCGCCAGCAGCCAAGAGCTTGGGCGGGGAGGGGCCCAGCATTTT. Translated, it gives CASSQELGRGGAQHF.

Only a few counts were recorded for this clonotype. The V gene is TRBV27, the J gene TRBJ1-4; 7 positions match TRBD1. Germline CDR1 and CDR2: MNHEY and SMNVEV (reference sequence). The CDR3 extends over 18 amino acids. V trimming: 1 base; J trimming: 0 bases; junction bases outside the gene matches: 8. The CDR3, as DNA: TGTGCCAGCAGTTTATTTTGGGACAGATCCTCAACTAATGAAAAACTGTTTTTT. This gives the protein CASSLFWDRSSTNEKLFF.

In this sample, this clonotype turned up a few times. The V gene is TRBV6-6, the J gene TRBJ2-7; D may match TRBD1 or TRBD2 (5 bases each). This CDR3 contains 15 residues. CDR1 is MNHNY, CDR2 SVGAGI, per germline (reference sequence). V was shortened by 6 bases and J by 0 bases, with 15 bases between the two germline ends. The CDR3, as DNA: TGTGCCAGCAGCCCGGGACCCATGGGCTCCTACGAGCAGTACGTC. As protein: CASSPGPMGSYEQYV.

The J gene is TRBJ2-1, the V gene TRBV7-3; 11 nucleotides agree with TRBD2. Germline CDR1 and CDR2: SGHTA and FQGTGA. V was clipped by 3 bases and J by 4 bases; unmatched bases: 2. This CDR3 spans 15 amino acids. This chain's CDR3 is CASSLTSGAYNEQFF. CDR3 sequence (DNA): TGTGCCAGCAGCTTGACTAGCGGGGCTTACAATGAGCAGTTCTTC.

The chain couples TRBV5-1 to TRBJ2-2; the match to TRBD1 covers 9 bases. The CDR3 spans 16 residues. With V trimmed by 2 bases and J by 6 bases, 8 bases remained unmatched. The germline CDR1 and CDR2 sequences are SGHRS and YFSETQ. The CDR3 coding sequence is TGCGCCAGCAGCTTAGGACAGGGGCGTTTGGCCGGGGAGCTGTTTTTT. This gives the protein CASSLGQGRLAGELFF.

In this sample, this clonotype turned up a few times. The rearrangement uses TRBV10-2 and TRBJ1-2; D is ambiguous. The germline gives CDR1 WSHSY, CDR2 SAAADI. This CDR3 contains 13 residues. Between the trimmed V and J ends, which lost 2 bases and 4 bases, there was a span of 8 bases. Written as DNA, the CDR3 is TGCGCCAGCAGTGAGGAAGGGTCCTATGGCTACACCTTC. It encodes CASSEEGSYGYTF.

This clonotype was seen many times. The genes are TRBV4-1 and TRBJ2-1; 7 bases agree with TRBD1. Looked up from germline, CDR1 is MGHRA and CDR2 is YSYEKL. The V and J ends lost 4 bases and 0 bases, in that order; junction bases with no gene match: 3. This CDR3 is built from 15 residues. CDR3 in DNA: TGCGCCAGCAGCCGCGGACAGGTCTCCTACAATGAGCAGTTCTTC. Translating it yields CASSRGQVSYNEQFF.

The rearrangement joins TRBV29-1 to TRBJ2-1; D remains unclear. The CDR3 is made up of 12 amino acids. With 6 bases removed from V and 0 bases from J, the gap between germline ends came to 6 bases. Germline V gene sequence: CDR1 SQVTM, CDR2 ANQGSEA. The CDR3 DNA follows: TGCAGCGTCAAGATCTCCTACAATGAGCAGTTCTTC. It codes for CSVKISYNEQFF.

This clonotype has only a few counts. CDR3: CASSFRQNQETQYF. The DNA of the CDR3 is TGTGCCAGCAGCTTTAGACAGAACCAAGAGACCCAGTACTTC. This chain uses TRBV13 with TRBJ2-5; a possible D gene is TRBD1 (5 bases). Germline V CDR1 and CDR2: PRHDT, FYEKMQ (reference sequence). Trimming left V 3 bases short and J 0 bases short, with 8 bases between. This CDR3 has 14 residues.

In its sample, this clonotype was seen a few times. The chain carries TRBV4-3 and TRBJ1-5, with D unclear. V gave up 0 bases and J gave up 0 bases, with 6 bases separating them. The CDR3 runs 15 residues. Germline V gene data show CDR1 as LGHNA and CDR2 as YSLEER. CDR3 coding DNA: TGCGCCAGCAGCCAAGAAGGGTATAGCAATCAGCCCCAGCATTTT. Amino acid sequence: CASSQEGYSNQPQHF.

This clonotype was counted a few times. The CDR3 loop is CAWRTAGGLGQPQHF. The CDR3 bases are TGTGCCTGGAGGACGGCAGGGGGCTTGGGACAGCCCCAGCATTTT. The V and J genes are TRBV30 and TRBJ1-5; TRBD1 matches 8 bases. The length of the CDR3 is 15 residues. The germline V gene encodes CDR1 GTSNPN and CDR2 SVGIG (reference sequence). Germline trimming cut 3 bases from V and 7 bases from J; bases unmatched to any gene: 11.

This clonotype appeared many times. CDR3 sequence (DNA): TGTGCCAGCAGTTTGGGACCTACCTACGAGCAGTACGTC. The encoded protein is CASSLGPTYEQYV. This sequence joins TRBV6-5 and TRBJ2-7; possibly TRBD1 or TRBD2 for D (5 bases each). Germline CDR1 MNHEY, CDR2 SVGAGI. The CDR3 runs to 13 residues. The V end lost 4 bases, the J end lost 2 bases, and 9 bases lay between the germline ends.